This record covers a single T cell receptor (beta chain). Antigen: not known. Time point defined: sample taken at primary tumor resection. Whole RNA, isolated from tumor, nontumor lung or frozen PBMC, was sequenced without prior sorting. Trimming at V came to 0 bases and at J to 0 bases, leaving 6 bases not matched to a gene. This CDR3 spans 18 amino acids. Germline CDR1 SGHRS, CDR2 YFSETQ. This sample was included in a study of spatial heterogeneity in lung cancer. Each CDR3 protein gets one entry after TCRdb re-called the 5' RACE reads with MiXCR. The sample has approximately 92,000 distinct CDR3 sequences, about an eighth seen once. Notes on the study in general: TCRs found ubiquitously expanded in tumor appeared in blood more at resection than at follow-up.

The rearrangement uses TRBV5-1 and TRBJ1-6; 7 bases agree with TRBD1. This material consisted of PBMCs, taken at surgery. This TCR derives from a male donor with early-stage non-small cell lung cancer. Here the CDR3 DNA reads TGCGCCAGCAGCTTGGTTGGGACAGCGAGCTCCTATAATTCACCCCTCCACTTT. Protein sequence: CASSLVGTASSYNSPLHF.